This is a list of T cell receptor beta chains from one sample in a study of untreated major depressive disorder. Libraries were prepared by immunoSEQ multiplex PCR; TCRdb keeps only in-frame clonotypes and omits some of them. This repertoire shows 21,000 or so clones, 90% to 95% found once; its top ten account for around 0.3%. Sequenced: CD4+ T cells from PBMCs. The source is a man between 25 and 39 years old in good health. The CDR3 runs from the conserved cysteine through the conserved F or W. A D gene is named only where the DNA matches it firmly. Size is omitted from some rows. Given values are once, few, many or a class for expanded clones.

v_call: TRBV7-2; d_call: .; j_call: TRBJ2-3; clone_size: once; cdr3_aa: CASSLLGAADTQYF; cdr3_nt: TGTGCCAGCAGTCTGCTGGGGGCGGCAGATACGCAGTATTTT
v_call: TRBV28; d_call: TRBD2; j_call: TRBJ2-3; clone_size: once; cdr3_aa: CAVSGGGTQYF; cdr3_nt: TGTGCCGTATCGGGCGGGGGGACGCAGTATTTT
v_call: TRBV29-1; d_call: TRBD1; j_call: TRBJ1-4; clone_size: .; cdr3_aa: CSVEAGQGYEKLFF; cdr3_nt: TGCAGCGTTGAAGCCGGACAGGGATATGAAAAACTGTTTTTT
v_call: TRBV2; d_call: TRBD2; j_call: TRBJ2-1; clone_size: .; cdr3_aa: CASSSQTSGNEQFF; cdr3_nt: TGTGCCAGCAGCTCTCAGACTAGCGGAAATGAGCAGTTCTTC
v_call: TRBV5-1; d_call: .; j_call: TRBJ2-7; clone_size: .; cdr3_aa: CASSLGQEVSEQYF; cdr3_nt: TGCGCCAGCAGCTTGGGGCAGGAGGTCTCCGAGCAGTACTTC
v_call: TRBV5-1; d_call: .; j_call: TRBJ2-7; clone_size: few; cdr3_aa: CASSFAQGYF; cdr3_nt: TGCGCCAGCAGCTTTGCCCAAGGGTACTTC
v_call: TRBV6-5; d_call: .; j_call: TRBJ1-2; clone_size: .; cdr3_aa: CASSYMRGGYTF; cdr3_nt: TGTGCCAGCAGTTACATGAGGGGTGGCTACACCTTC
v_call: TRBV2; d_call: .; j_call: TRBJ2-7; clone_size: few; cdr3_aa: CASSEGPYEQYF; cdr3_nt: TGTGCCAGCAGTGAAGGTCCCTACGAGCAGTACTTC
v_call: TRBV18; d_call: TRBD1; j_call: TRBJ1-1; clone_size: .; cdr3_aa: CASSPRDSEAFF; cdr3_nt: TGTGCCAGCTCACCACGGGACAGTGAAGCTTTCTTT
v_call: TRBV4-1; d_call: TRBD2; j_call: TRBJ2-7; clone_size: .; cdr3_aa: CASSQPTSGNYEQYF; cdr3_nt: TGCGCCAGCAGCCAGCCGACTAGCGGGAACTACGAGCAGTACTTC
v_call: TRBV5-5; d_call: .; j_call: TRBJ2-3; clone_size: .; cdr3_aa: CASSLGWTTDTQYF; cdr3_nt: TGTGCCAGCAGCTTGGGATGGACCACAGATACGCAGTATTTT
v_call: TRBV27; d_call: .; j_call: TRBJ1-1; clone_size: once; cdr3_aa: CASSPRGPKNTEAFF; cdr3_nt: TGTGCCAGCAGCCCCCGGGGGCCCAAGAACACTGAAGCTTTCTTT
v_call: TRBV5-6; d_call: .; j_call: TRBJ2-1; clone_size: once; cdr3_aa: CASSSSREKLRNEQFF; cdr3_nt: .
v_call: TRBV7-2; d_call: TRBD1; j_call: TRBJ1-1; clone_size: .; cdr3_aa: CASGRQGLNTEAFF; cdr3_nt: TGTGCCAGCGGGAGACAGGGCCTGAACACTGAAGCTTTCTTT
v_call: TRBV18; d_call: .; j_call: TRBJ2-3; clone_size: .; cdr3_aa: CASSPTIVGTDTQYF; cdr3_nt: TGTGCCAGCTCACCGACCATAGTGGGCACAGATACGCAGTATTTT
v_call: TRBV5-4; d_call: .; j_call: TRBJ1-2; clone_size: .; cdr3_aa: CASSPRTQQDIYGYTF; cdr3_nt: TGTGCCAGCAGCCCGCGGACACAACAAGACATCTATGGCTACACCTTC
v_call: TRBV6-1; d_call: TRBD2; j_call: TRBJ2-7; clone_size: .; cdr3_aa: CASTTSGGGEQYF; cdr3_nt: TGTGCCAGCACCACCTCGGGGGGTGGGGAGCAGTACTTC
v_call: TRBV7-2; d_call: .; j_call: TRBJ1-1; clone_size: .; cdr3_aa: CASSLANGNTEAFF; cdr3_nt: TGTGCCAGCAGCTTAGCAAACGGTAACACTGAAGCTTTCTTT
v_call: TRBV4-3; d_call: .; j_call: TRBJ1-3; clone_size: .; cdr3_aa: CASSPGGITPGNTIYF; cdr3_nt: TGCGCCAGCAGCCCTGGTGGGATAACACCTGGAAACACCATATATTTT
v_call: TRBV11-2; d_call: .; j_call: TRBJ2-5; clone_size: .; cdr3_aa: CASSARDYQETQYF; cdr3_nt: TGTGCCAGCAGCGCCAGGGACTACCAAGAGACCCAGTACTTC
v_call: TRBV5-1; d_call: .; j_call: TRBJ1-4; clone_size: .; cdr3_aa: CASSSPYRGKNEKLFF; cdr3_nt: TGCGCCAGCAGCTCCCCGTACAGAGGGAAGAATGAAAAACTGTTTTTT
v_call: TRBV29-1; d_call: .; j_call: TRBJ1-1; clone_size: .; cdr3_aa: CSVGRRILDEAFF; cdr3_nt: TGCAGCGTTGGGAGGCGAATCTTGGATGAAGCTTTCTTT
v_call: TRBV29-1; d_call: .; j_call: TRBJ2-5; clone_size: once; cdr3_aa: CSVEERVARETQYF; cdr3_nt: TGCAGCGTTGAAGAACGAGTAGCGAGAGAGACCCAGTACTTC
v_call: TRBV14; d_call: .; j_call: TRBJ1-2; clone_size: .; cdr3_aa: CASSQLTNYGYTF; cdr3_nt: TGTGCCAGCAGCCAGCTCACCAACTATGGCTACACCTTC
v_call: TRBV5-6; d_call: .; j_call: TRBJ2-5; clone_size: .; cdr3_aa: CASSLPPARTRREETQYF; cdr3_nt: TGTGCCAGCAGCTTGCCCCCGGCCCGGACTCGCCGCGAAGAGACCCAGTACTTC
v_call: TRBV5-5; d_call: TRBD1; j_call: TRBJ2-7; clone_size: few; cdr3_aa: CASSGTTGSSYEQYF; cdr3_nt: TGTGCCAGCAGCGGGACGACAGGGAGCTCCTACGAGCAGTACTTC
v_call: TRBV7-9; d_call: TRBD2; j_call: TRBJ2-1; clone_size: once; cdr3_aa: CASREREISSYNEQFF; cdr3_nt: TGTGCCAGCAGGGAGCGGGAGATAAGCTCCTACAATGAGCAGTTCTTC
v_call: TRBV9; d_call: .; j_call: TRBJ1-2; clone_size: .; cdr3_aa: CASSVAYGGRRSYTF; cdr3_nt: TGTGCCAGCAGCGTAGCTTATGGGGGGCGGAGGAGCTACACCTTC
v_call: TRBV30; d_call: .; j_call: TRBJ2-5; clone_size: .; cdr3_aa: CAWSYGGAPGETQYF; cdr3_nt: TGTGCCTGGAGTTATGGGGGAGCGCCCGGGGAGACCCAGTACTTC
v_call: TRBV10-3; d_call: .; j_call: TRBJ2-7; clone_size: .; cdr3_aa: CAISETSSYEQYF; cdr3_nt: TGTGCCATCAGCGAGACTAGTTCCTACGAGCAGTACTTC
v_call: TRBV5-1; d_call: .; j_call: TRBJ2-1; clone_size: .; cdr3_aa: CASSLSPTDEQFF; cdr3_nt: TGCGCCAGCAGCTTGAGTCCTACAGATGAGCAGTTCTTC
v_call: TRBV30; d_call: TRBD2; j_call: TRBJ2-7; clone_size: .; cdr3_aa: CAWASSGRSNYEQYF; cdr3_nt: TGTGCCTGGGCTTCTAGCGGGAGGTCCAACTACGAGCAGTACTTC
v_call: TRBV28; d_call: .; j_call: TRBJ1-1; clone_size: .; cdr3_aa: CASSGGWAEAFF; cdr3_nt: TGTGCCAGCAGTGGGGGATGGGCTGAAGCTTTCTTT
v_call: TRBV27; d_call: .; j_call: TRBJ1-1; clone_size: .; cdr3_aa: CASSFGGRRAEAFF; cdr3_nt: TGTGCCAGCAGTTTCGGGGGTCGACGGGCTGAAGCTTTCTTT
v_call: TRBV6-5; d_call: .; j_call: TRBJ1-1; clone_size: .; cdr3_aa: CASRHQENTEAFF; cdr3_nt: TGTGCCAGCAGACACCAGGAAAACACTGAAGCTTTCTTT
v_call: TRBV6-5; d_call: .; j_call: TRBJ1-2; clone_size: .; cdr3_aa: CASSYRGTRGYTF; cdr3_nt: TGTGCCAGCAGTTACAGAGGGACTAGGGGCTACACCTTC
v_call: TRBV6-5; d_call: .; j_call: TRBJ1-2; clone_size: .; cdr3_aa: CASRSGAGRYGYTF; cdr3_nt: TGTGCCAGCAGGTCAGGGGCTGGGAGATATGGCTACACCTTC
v_call: TRBV4-1; d_call: .; j_call: TRBJ2-5; clone_size: .; cdr3_aa: CASSRVQETQYF; cdr3_nt: TGCGCCAGCAGCAGGGTGCAGGAGACCCAGTACTTC
v_call: TRBV6-6; d_call: .; j_call: TRBJ1-5; clone_size: once; cdr3_aa: CASSTTGFSQPQHF; cdr3_nt: TGTGCCAGCAGTACAACAGGGTTCAGCCAGCCCCAGCATTTT
v_call: TRBV4-1; d_call: TRBD1; j_call: TRBJ2-7; clone_size: .; cdr3_aa: CASSQTGTDLYEQYF; cdr3_nt: TGCGCCAGCAGCCAGACCGGGACAGACCTTTACGAGCAGTACTTC
v_call: TRBV15; d_call: TRBD2; j_call: TRBJ2-7; clone_size: .; cdr3_aa: CATSREPWAGGSYEQYF; cdr3_nt: TGTGCCACCAGCAGAGAACCGTGGGCGGGAGGCTCCTACGAGCAGTACTTC
v_call: TRBV4-2; d_call: .; j_call: TRBJ1-4; clone_size: .; cdr3_aa: CASSQDPIGGSIIWGLEKLFF; cdr3_nt: TGTGCCAGCAGCCAAGATCCTATAGGAGGGTCAATTATCTGGGGGTTGGAAAAACTGTTTTTT
v_call: TRBV6-1; d_call: TRBD1; j_call: TRBJ1-5; clone_size: .; cdr3_aa: CASSESPGGSNQPQHF; cdr3_nt: TGTGCCAGCAGTGAAAGTCCAGGGGGAAGCAATCAGCCCCAGCATTTT
v_call: TRBV7-2; d_call: .; j_call: TRBJ2-1; clone_size: .; cdr3_aa: CASSPINEQFF; cdr3_nt: TGTGCCAGCAGCCCCATCAATGAGCAGTTCTTC
v_call: TRBV5-1; d_call: .; j_call: TRBJ1-1; clone_size: .; cdr3_aa: CASSSVVMNTEAFF; cdr3_nt: TGCGCCAGCAGTTCGGTCGTTATGAACACTGAAGCTTTCTTT
v_call: TRBV11-1; d_call: .; j_call: TRBJ1-3; clone_size: .; cdr3_aa: CASSLATAGNTIYF; cdr3_nt: TGTGCCAGCAGCTTGGCTACAGCTGGAAACACCATATATTTT
v_call: TRBV5-1; d_call: TRBD1; j_call: TRBJ1-5; clone_size: once; cdr3_aa: CASSLDRGQDQPQHF; cdr3_nt: TGCGCCAGCAGTTTGGACAGGGGGCAGGATCAGCCCCAGCATTTT
v_call: TRBV4-2; d_call: .; j_call: TRBJ2-5; clone_size: .; cdr3_aa: CASSQGTHKQETQYF; cdr3_nt: TGTGCCAGCAGCCAAGGGACCCATAAACAAGAGACCCAGTACTTC
v_call: TRBV9; d_call: .; j_call: TRBJ1-1; clone_size: .; cdr3_aa: CASSVYGGPTSPNTEAFF; cdr3_nt: TGTGCCAGCAGCGTATACGGGGGGCCGACATCACCGAACACTGAAGCTTTCTTT
v_call: TRBV11-1; d_call: .; j_call: TRBJ2-5; clone_size: once; cdr3_aa: CASSSLEYQETQYF; cdr3_nt: TGTGCCAGCAGCTCCCTAGAGTACCAAGAGACCCAGTACTTC
v_call: TRBV6-5; d_call: TRBD1; j_call: TRBJ1-2; clone_size: once; cdr3_aa: CASSRDSNYGYTF; cdr3_nt: TGTGCCAGCAGTCGGGACAGCAACTATGGCTACACCTTC
v_call: TRBV4-2; d_call: .; j_call: TRBJ1-2; clone_size: .; cdr3_aa: CASSQETGVRGTNYGYTF; cdr3_nt: TGTGCCAGCAGCCAAGAGACAGGAGTACGCGGAACTAACTATGGCTACACCTTC
v_call: TRBV10-3; d_call: .; j_call: TRBJ2-7; clone_size: .; cdr3_aa: CAIHGAGAGEQYF; cdr3_nt: TGTGCCATCCACGGGGCGGGGGCCGGCGAGCAGTACTTC
v_call: TRBV5-1; d_call: TRBD1; j_call: TRBJ2-5; clone_size: .; cdr3_aa: CASSSGTGLMETQYF; cdr3_nt: TGCGCCAGCAGCTCGGGGACAGGGCTCATGGAGACCCAGTACTTC